The 28 T cell receptor beta chains below all came from one sample that was sequenced in a study of T cells in Graves' hyperthyroidism and ophthalmopathy. TCR beta CDR3 regions were amplified from RNA. The study used the HTBI primer set for a first-round RT-PCR of the TCR CDR3. Using its own MiXCR run on the multiplex PCR reads, TCRdb lists one record per CDR3 protein. This table has about 350,000 distinct CDR3 sequences, about 14% appearing once. Input material: blood. The receptors were sampled from a woman in her twenties or thirties with Graves' hyperthyroidism.

In its sample, this clonotype was seen once. The chain combines TRBV6-1 with TRBJ2-2, with 13 bases that match TRBD2. This CDR3 region has 16 residues. Germline V gives CDR1 MNHNS, CDR2 SASEGT. V gave up 6 bases and J gave up 6 bases; unmatched junction bases: 7. This chain's CDR3 is CASSRGLAGVSGELFF. The DNA for the CDR3 is TGTGCCAGCAGCCGCGGACTAGCGGGAGTGTCCGGGGAGCTGTTTTTT.

This clonotype has ten or more counts. The chain uses TRBV20-1 and TRBJ1-6, with TRBD1 matching 9 bases. Germline V gene data show CDR1 as DFQATT and CDR2 as SNEGSKA (reference sequence). This CDR3 has 14 amino acids. The J segment lost 11 bases and the V segment lost 6 bases, leaving 11 bases of the junction unmatched. The CDR3 region is CSAPGGTGRPPLHF. DNA for the CDR3: TGCAGTGCACCGGGCGGGACAGGGAGACCACCCCTCCACTTT.

The table lists this clonotype with many counts. The chain is built from TRBV27 and TRBJ2-3; D remains unclear. This CDR3 contains 14 residues. With 2 bases removed from V and 3 bases from J, the gap between germline ends came to 9 bases. Germline V gene lookup returns CDR1 MNHEY and CDR2 SMNVEV (reference sequence). The CDR3 DNA reads TGTGCCAGCAGTTTAGGACCTGTTACAGATACGCAGTATTTT. It is translated as CASSLGPVTDTQYF.

This clonotype has at least ten counts. V is TRBV5-1 and J is TRBJ2-5, with D perhaps TRBD1 or TRBD2 (5 bases each). Trimming took 0 bases from V and 4 from J, leaving 16 bases between them. The CDR3 is 16 residues long. The germline gives CDR1 SGHRS, CDR2 YFSETQ. The CDR3 nucleotides are TGCGCCAGCAGCTTGGATCAGGGTATTGGGAGAGAGACCCAGTACTTC. This translates into CASSLDQGIGRETQYF. The complete variable domain, with remaining parts taken from reference TRBV5-1 and TRBJ2-5, reads KAGVTQTPRYLIKTRGQQVTLSCSPISGHRSVSWYQQTPGQGLQFLFEYFSETQRNKGNFPGRFSGRQFSNSRSEMNVSTLELGDSALYLCASSLDQGIGRETQYFGPGTRLLVL.

This clonotype has at least ten counts. V is TRBV7-9 and J is TRBJ2-7, with TRBD2 matching 8 bases. Germline-derived CDR1 and CDR2 are SEHNR and FQNEAQ (reference sequence). The CDR3 is 14 residues long. Losses at the gene ends were 4 bases for V and 0 bases for J; bases not matched to a gene: 2. The CDR3 DNA reads TGTGCCAGCAGCTATCTAGCGGGCTCCTACGAGCAGTACTTC. Its translation: CASSYLAGSYEQYF.

Many counts were recorded for this clonotype. The chain employs TRBV2 and TRBJ2-7; D uncertain. The CDR3 is made up of 15 amino acids. V was clipped by 0 bases and J by 0 bases, with 9 bases between them. CDR1 is SNHLY and CDR2 is FYNNEI in the germline V gene. The DNA for the CDR3 is TGTGCCAGCAGTGAAGCGCAACGGCGCTCCTACGAGCAGTACTTC. Translation gives CASSEAQRRSYEQYF.

This clonotype was seen a handful of times. CDR3 protein: CASSFGSEGSYEQYF. The CDR3 DNA sequence: TGTGCCAGCAGCTTCGGCTCAGAGGGCTCCTACGAGCAGTACTTC. The chain carries TRBV5-5 and TRBJ2-7; weak D call: TRBD2 (5 bases). Germline-derived CDR1 and CDR2 are SGHKS and YYEKEE (reference sequence). V lost 2 bases, J lost 0 bases, and 12 bases lay in between. The CDR3 extends over 15 amino acids.

This clonotype showed up just a few times. V is TRBV7-2 and J is TRBJ2-1, with TRBD2 as a possible D gene (5 bases). The CDR3 is made up of 13 amino acids. The V and J ends lost 5 bases and 9 bases respectively, with 14 bases between them. Germline lookup yields CDR1 SGHTA and CDR2 FQGNSA. The CDR3 DNA reads as TGTGCCAGCAGCCCTTACACTGAGGGTGAGCAGTTCTTC. The encoded protein is CASSPYTEGEQFF.

This clonotype was seen repeatedly, ten times or more. V usage is TRBV7-9 and J usage is TRBJ1-6; the D gene is possibly TRBD1 (6 bases). The V end lost 5 bases, the J end lost 7 bases, and 15 bases lay between the germline ends. From germline, CDR1 is SEHNR and CDR2 FQNEAQ (reference sequence). The CDR3 spans 15 residues. CDR3 DNA: TGTGCCAGCAGCCCAAGTGGGGACATCAATTCACCCCTCCACTTT. Translating gives CASSPSGDINSPLHF.

Remarks on this clonotype: A much larger clone sits a single nucleotide away, making a read error possible. This sequence joins TRBV6-2 or TRBV6-3 and TRBJ2-2, with 8 nucleotides matching TRBD2. The V segment lost 5 bases and the J segment 4 bases; nucleotides outside the gene matches: 15. The germline CDR1 and CDR2 sequences are MNHEY and SVGEGT. The CDR3 totals 18 residues. This chain's CDR3 is CASSVLTSGAQVTGELFF. The CDR3 coding sequence is TGTGCCAGCAGTGTACTCACTAGCGGAGCACAGGTCACCGGGGAGCTGTTTTTT.

The rearrangement uses TRBV7-2 and TRBJ1-2; 9 nucleotides line up with TRBD1. Per germline, CDR1 SGHTA and CDR2 FQGNSA. The CDR3 runs to 16 residues. Trimming took 5 bases from V and 4 from J; bases not matched to a gene: 11. The CDR3 protein is CASSPGTGKGSYGYTF. The CDR3 DNA reads TGTGCCAGCAGCCCAGGGACAGGGAAAGGGAGCTATGGCTACACCTTC.

The chain couples TRBV5-1 to TRBJ2-5; no reliable D call. This CDR3 is 14 amino acids long. The germline V gene has CDR1 SGHRS and CDR2 YFSETQ. Between the trimmed V and J ends, which lost 3 bases and 3 bases, there was a span of 12 bases. The CDR3 spells CASSSVGTKETQYF. DNA of the CDR3: TGCGCCAGCAGCTCGGTAGGCACCAAAGAGACCCAGTACTTC.

This clonotype has at least ten counts. The chain combines TRBV27 with TRBJ2-3, with D possibly being TRBD1 (5 bases). The CDR3 is 12 residues long. V was cut by 8 bases and J by 0 bases, with 6 bases left in between. CDR1 and CDR2 (germline): MNHEY, SMNVEV (reference sequence). Here the CDR3 reads CASGASTDTQYF. For the CDR3, the DNA is TGTGCCAGCGGGGCTAGCACAGATACGCAGTATTTT.

This clonotype was counted ten times or more. The chain employs TRBV2 and TRBJ2-3, with 7 bases fitting TRBD2. The trim removed 8 bases at V and 0 bases at J, leaving 8 bases unmatched. Germline V lookup: CDR1 SNHLY, CDR2 FYNNEI. There are 15 residues in the CDR3. Here the CDR3 reads CASGPGLSSTDTQYF. DNA of the CDR3: TGTGCCAGCGGCCCGGGACTATCTAGCACAGATACGCAGTATTTT.

The sample holds many counts of this clonotype. The chain couples TRBV28 to TRBJ2-3, with TRBD2 matching 11 bases. The junction had 4 bases not matched to a gene; V was cut back by 3 bases and J by 2 bases. CDR3 size: 16 residues. The germline CDR1 and CDR2 sequences are MDHEN and SYDVKM. In DNA form, the CDR3 reads TGTGCCAGCAGTTTTACTAGCGGGAGAATCACAGATACGCAGTATTTT. This sequence encodes CASSFTSGRITDTQYF.

There are many counts of this clonotype. The V gene is TRBV28, the J gene TRBJ2-1; perhaps D is TRBD1 or TRBD2 (5 bases each). The V gene's germline CDR1 is MDHEN and CDR2 SYDVKM. CDR3 length equals 14 residues. V gave up 5 bases and J gave up 9 bases, with 17 bases separating them. In nucleotides, the CDR3 is TGTGCCAGCAGTCACTTAGTCCGTGGGGGTGAGCAGTTCTTC. Translation gives CASSHLVRGGEQFF.

This clonotype was seen ten or more times. The V and J genes are TRBV28 and TRBJ1-1; no firm D call. V gave up 2 bases and J gave up 1 base, with 5 bases separating them. CDR1 and CDR2 (germline): MDHEN, SYDVKM. This CDR3 spans 13 amino acids. CDR3 in amino acids: CASSLPGNTEAFF. CDR3 DNA: TGTGCCAGCAGTTTACCGGGGAACACTGAAGCTTTCTTT.

The V call is TRBV6-1, the J call TRBJ2-3; D may be TRBD1 or TRBD2 (5 bases each). Germline loops: CDR1 MNHNS, CDR2 SASEGT. This CDR3 has 14 amino acids. V lost 2 bases, J lost 11 bases, and 17 bases lay in between. The CDR3 is CASSEMGPLAGQYF. CDR3 in DNA: TGTGCCAGCAGTGAAATGGGACCCCTTGCCGGGCAGTATTTT.

The V call is TRBV19, the J call TRBJ2-3; 10 bases map to TRBD2. The CDR3 runs 17 residues. The J segment lost 5 bases and the V segment lost 3 bases, leaving 11 bases of the junction unmatched. In germline, CDR1 is LNHDA, CDR2 SQIVND (reference sequence). CDR3 bases: TGTGCCAGTAGTATTTTAGGCCTAGCGGGAGTAGGAGATACGCAGTATTTT. Protein product: CASSILGLAGVGDTQYF.

The chain is built from TRBV7-9 and TRBJ2-3; the D gene is possibly TRBD2 (5 bases). V dropped 5 bases and J dropped 2 bases, with 20 bases sitting between them. The germline V gene has CDR1 SEHNR and CDR2 FQNEAQ (reference sequence). The CDR3 runs to 17 residues. The CDR3 is CASSPPRAQRLTDTQYF. The DNA of the CDR3 is TGTGCCAGCAGCCCCCCCCGGGCCCAGCGGCTCACAGATACGCAGTATTTT.

The V gene is TRBV2, the J gene TRBJ1-5, with D possibly TRBD1 on 6 matching bases. Trimming shortened V by 10 bases and J by 5 bases, and 18 bases separated the two germline ends. The CDR3 consists of 14 residues. From germline, CDR1 is SNHLY and CDR2 FYNNEI. CDR3 sequence (DNA): TGTGCCACTGGGAGGGGGGATGCTTATCAGCCCCAGCATTTT. The encoded protein is CATGRGDAYQPQHF.

On this clonotype itself: This may arise from a read error, as a much more abundant clone is one base away. The chain has TRBV28 and TRBJ1-6, with D hard to call. The V end lost 0 bases, the J end lost 13 bases, and 4 bases lay between the germline ends. Looked up from germline, CDR1 is MDHEN and CDR2 is SYDVKM. The CDR3 loop spans 11 amino acids. CDR3 in DNA: TGTGCCAGCAGTTTATGGGGCCCCCTCCACTTT. It yields the protein CASSLWGPLHF. Full variable domain (outside the CDR3, taken from reference TRBV28 and TRBJ1-6): DVKVTQSSRYLVKRTGEKVFLECVQDMDHENMFWYRQDPGLGLRLIYFSYDVKMKEKGDIPEGYSVSREKKERFSLILESASTNQTSMYLCASSLWGPLHFGNGTRLTVT.

The sample holds many counts of this clonotype. This chain joins TRBV28 and TRBJ2-1; 13 bases match TRBD2. CDR1 is MDHEN, CDR2 SYDVKM, per germline. J was trimmed by 10 bases and V by 5 bases; bases with no gene match: 5. The CDR3 sequence is 14 residues long. The CDR3 spells CASSRLAGGWEQFF. CDR3 nucleotide sequence: TGTGCCAGCAGTCGACTAGCGGGAGGATGGGAGCAGTTCTTC.

V and J are TRBV11-2 and TRBJ2-4; 11 bases match TRBD2. CDR3 length: 17 residues. V lost 5 bases, J lost 2 bases, and 8 bases stayed unmatched. The germline CDR1 and CDR2 sequences are SGHAT and FQNNGV. CDR3 nucleotides: TGTGCCAGCAGCAAGATAGCGGGAGGGATGTCCAAAAACATTCAGTACTTC. Its translation is CASSKIAGGMSKNIQYF.

CDR3: CAISDRPTSNYGYTF. The CDR3 DNA reads as TGTGCCATCTCCGACAGGCCGACCTCTAACTATGGCTACACCTTC. V and J are TRBV19 and TRBJ1-2; D may be TRBD1 (6 bases). Trimming took off 10 bases at V and 0 bases at J, with 18 bases between the two ends. The length of the CDR3 is 15 residues. Germline values: CDR1 LNHDA, CDR2 SQIVND (reference sequence).

The V gene is TRBV2, the J gene TRBJ1-5; maybe TRBD1 (5 bases). Germline CDR1 and CDR2: SNHLY and FYNNEI. Between the trimmed V and J ends, which lost 3 bases and 7 bases, there was a span of 16 bases. This CDR3 spans 15 amino acids. CDR3 nucleotide sequence: TGTGCCAGCAGTGAGCTCAGGACCGAGGGGCAGCCCCAGCATTTT. It is translated as CASSELRTEGQPQHF.

This clonotype was counted a few times. The chain employs TRBV10-3 and TRBJ2-3; 13 bases are shared with TRBD2. CDR3 length: 15 residues. Germline V gene sequence: CDR1 ENHRY, CDR2 SYGVKD. Germline trimming cut 5 bases from V and 3 bases from J; bases unmatched to any gene: 2. Here the CDR3 reads CAISWTSGSTDTQYF. CDR3 nucleotide sequence: TGTGCCATCAGTTGGACTAGCGGGAGTACAGATACGCAGTATTTT.

This clonotype occurred a few times. The chain couples TRBV20-1 to TRBJ1-5; D may be TRBD1 (6 bases). Germline V gene lookup returns CDR1 DFQATT and CDR2 SNEGSKA (reference sequence). V was trimmed by 6 bases and J by 3 bases, leaving 12 bases between them. The CDR3 consists of 13 residues. The CDR3 reads CSALGQHNQPQHF. DNA of the CDR3: TGCAGTGCCTTGGGACAACACAATCAGCCCCAGCATTTT.